Below, one T cell receptor beta chain is given with its context. Antigen specificity is unknown. This record comes from a study of T-cell memory formation after mild COVID-19. The CDR3 extends over 18 amino acids. CDR1 is MNHEY, CDR2 SVGAGI, per germline. V shed 4 bases and J shed 0 bases, with 20 bases lying between them. Study conclusions and caveats: That cross-reactive memory joined was suggested by some responding clones appearing in pre-infection memory.

MiXCR, applied by TCRdb to the 5' RACE reads, yields one record per CDR3 protein. The sample includes 350,000 to 400,000 distinct CDR3 sequences, about 15% of them seen just once. The chain combines TRBV6-5 with TRBJ2-3; TRBD1 or TRBD2 may be the D gene (5 bases each). Sequencing was carried out using PBMCs or a T cell subset sorted from them (not recorded which). The source is a man between 18 and 29 years old who had mild COVID-19 (a few samples of this study predate the infection). Cell type and time point are not known. The CDR3 nucleotides are TGTGCCAGCAGTTGGACTCGAGGGGCCGGCCTCAGCACAGATACGCAGTATTTT. The encoded protein is CASSWTRGAGLSTDTQYF.